This passage covers 5 T cell receptor beta chains from one sample sequenced in a study of blood T cell repertoires in COVID-19. The assay was immunoSEQ multiplex PCR, and TCRdb's table has in-frame clones only and misses some. The table includes over 70,000 clones, 90% detected once. Material: peripheral blood. The receptors derive from a woman older than 75 with active or convalescent COVID-19.

This sequence joins TRBV5-1 and TRBJ1-2; D possibly corresponds to TRBD1 (5 bases). Germline CDR1 is SGHRS and CDR2 is YFSETQ. The V end lost 0 bases, the J end lost 3 bases, and 18 bases lay between the germline ends. This CDR3 contains 17 residues. CDR3 DNA sequence: TGCGCCAGCAGCTTGGCCAAATCGGCAGGGCACGACTATGGCTACACCTTC. Translation gives CASSLAKSAGHDYGYTF.

The chain couples TRBV23-1 to TRBJ2-7; D may be TRBD1 (5 bases). TRBV23-1 is annotated as an ORF whose role is uncertain. This CDR3 region has 14 residues. V lost 5 bases to trimming and J lost 4 bases, with 15 bases between them. The CDR3 nucleotides read TGCGCCAGCAGTTCAGGCAGGGCGATTTACGAGCAGTACTTC. It yields the protein CASSSGRAIYEQYF.

This clone occurred a few times. V and J are TRBV6-5 and TRBJ2-2; 7 positions agree with TRBD1. Germline lookup yields CDR1 MNHEY and CDR2 SVGAGI. There are 15 residues in the CDR3. Germline trimming cut 6 bases from V and 1 base from J; bases unmatched to any gene: 5. CDR3 DNA sequence: TGTGCCAGCAGGTCAGGGGGTTGGAACACCGGGGAGCTGTTTTTT. Its protein is CASRSGGWNTGELFF.

V gene TRBV19 combines with J gene TRBJ1-5, with 9 bases aligning to TRBD1. V was clipped by 2 bases and J by 4 bases; unmatched bases: 6. The CDR3 has 16 residues. In germline, CDR1 is LNHDA, CDR2 SQIVND (reference sequence). CDR3 sequence reads: CASSIYPGQGNQPQHF. The DNA of the CDR3 is TGTGCCAGTAGTATATACCCCGGACAGGGGAATCAGCCCCAGCATTTT.

The V gene is TRBV9, the J gene TRBJ1-2; possibly TRBD1 for D (5 bases). Per the germline V gene, CDR1 is SGDLS and CDR2 is YYNGEE. The length of the CDR3 is 14 residues. With 5 bases removed from V and 4 bases from J, the gap between germline ends came to 15 bases. CDR3 sequence reads: CASRSEGSFYGYTF. The CDR3 coding sequence is TGTGCCAGCAGGTCGGAGGGGTCCTTCTATGGCTACACCTTC.